The present T cell receptor beta chain was sequenced within a study of shared clonotypes between healthy human individuals. Study-wide results and caveats: A reduction in generation probabilities was seen for non-shared clonotypes relative to those shared by all four donors.

Genomic DNA of every subset was divided equally among multiple immunoSEQ plates. Libraries were prepared by immunoSEQ multiplex PCR; TCRdb keeps only in-frame clonotypes and omits some of them. The sample contains 2 million to 3 million clones, 90% to 95% of which appear only once. Recent acute infections and vaccinations were absent in the healthy HIV-negative adult donors. On this clone: Its antigen is currently unknown. Other DNA sequences in this sample translate to the same CDR3.

CDR3 length: 12 residues. Deletions cut 1 base from V and 10 bases from J, with 8 bases between. Per germline, CDR1 SGHNT and CDR2 YENEEA. V gene TRBV11-3 combines with J gene TRBJ2-1; unclear D gene. Sequencing was performed on naive CD4+ T cells from PBMCs. Subset meaning: CD45RA+ positively selected. This sequence originates from a man between 18 and 35 years old in good health. Some clones in this sample may be carry-over from other donors' samples. CDR3 residues: CASSLGSSEQFF. In DNA form, the CDR3 reads TGTGCCAGCAGCTTAGGTTCATCAGAGCAGTTCTTC.